The entry below gives a single T cell receptor (beta chain) sequence along with its context. Its antigen is currently unknown. The data derive from a study of memory CD4+ T cells and cytomegalovirus serostatus. At the level of the study: This sample comes from healthy Belgian adults, roughly nine CMV seropositive, 24 seronegative.

Germline V CDR1 and CDR2: SGHNT, YYREEE (reference sequence). This CDR3 region has 15 residues. V was shortened by 2 bases and J by 4 bases, with 13 bases between the two germline ends. Per the original data handling: Out-of-frame sequences were removed, leaving a few million distinct TCRbeta sequences. Only in-frame clones appear in the TCRdb table, and some are missing; sequencing was by immunoSEQ multiplex PCR. The V and J calls and clone size were taken over from that table, and D and trimming were inferred from the DNA. This sample carries under 80,000 clones, under 80% of them seen once, and the ten largest clones take 2% to 3%. Study-wide points: About 40% of the roughly 160 known CMV-associated TCRbeta sequences appeared in CD4+ memory. Repertoires predicted CMV serostatus with median bootstrapped AUC of approximately 0.94.

The sort gate was single viable CD3+CD4+CD8-CD45RO+ cells for memory CD4+ T cells. The sequence was obtained from an adult in good health and CMV-seropositive. The chain is built from TRBV5-4 and TRBJ2-1, with a tentative D call TRBD2 (5 bases). The material sequenced was memory CD4+ T cells from blood. CDR3 residues: CASSLPGNKYNEQFF. CDR3 DNA: TGTGCCAGCAGCTTACCGGGGAATAAATACAATGAGCAGTTCTTC.